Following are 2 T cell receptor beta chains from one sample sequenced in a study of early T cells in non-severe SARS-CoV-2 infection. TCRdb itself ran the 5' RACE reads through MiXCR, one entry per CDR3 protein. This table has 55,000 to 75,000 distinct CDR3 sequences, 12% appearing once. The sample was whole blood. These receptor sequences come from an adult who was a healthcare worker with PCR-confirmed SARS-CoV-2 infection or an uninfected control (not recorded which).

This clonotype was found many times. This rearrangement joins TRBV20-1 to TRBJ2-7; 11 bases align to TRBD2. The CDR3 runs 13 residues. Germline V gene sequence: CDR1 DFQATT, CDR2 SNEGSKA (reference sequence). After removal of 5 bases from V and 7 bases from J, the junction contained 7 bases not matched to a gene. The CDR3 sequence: CSAGSLAGGEQYF. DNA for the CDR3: TGCAGTGCTGGGTCGCTAGCGGGAGGAGAGCAGTACTTC.

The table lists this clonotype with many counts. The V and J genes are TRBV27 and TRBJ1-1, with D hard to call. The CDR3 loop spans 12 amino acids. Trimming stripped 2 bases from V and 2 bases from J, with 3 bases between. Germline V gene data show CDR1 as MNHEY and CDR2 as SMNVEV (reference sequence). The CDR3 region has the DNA TGTGCCAGCAGTTTAGGTAACACTGAAGCTTTCTTT. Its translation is CASSLGNTEAFF.